These 29 T cell receptor beta chains came from one sample sequenced in a study of blood T cell repertoires in COVID-19 (dated by TCRdb to the early 2020s). Library creation used the immunoSEQ multiplex PCR assay. As stored in TCRdb, this immuneACCESS dataset retains in-frame rearrangements with V and J assigned. A fraction of the clones does not appear; measured against another copy, unresolved V genes explain less than half of the discrepancy, and the remainder lacks a known reason. The sample yields around 200,000 clones; 70% to 90% were counted once. 11% of the sample is held by the ten biggest clonotypes. The source material was peripheral blood. These receptors were taken from an older woman with COVID-19, enrolled during active disease.

V usage is TRBV7-2 and J usage is TRBJ2-7; TRBD2 might be the D (6 bases). The germline V and J ends were trimmed by 3 bases and 4 bases, with 19 bases remaining between them. The CDR3 is 16 amino acids. Germline V lookup: CDR1 SGHTA, CDR2 FQGNSA. CDR3 region: CASSFNPGLRGYEQYF. DNA for the CDR3: TGTGCCAGCAGCTTTAACCCGGGACTTAGGGGATACGAGCAGTACTTC.

CDR3 loop: CASSSSSGRIGEQYF. CDR3 nucleotide sequence: TGTGCCAGCTCAAGTTCTAGCGGGAGGATAGGCGAGCAGTACTTC. The rearrangement joins TRBV18 to TRBJ2-7; 11 bases fit TRBD2. Germline V CDR1 and CDR2: KGHSH, LQKENI. The V gene end was trimmed by 5 bases and the J gene end by 6 bases; junction bases not matched to a gene: 9. CDR3 size: 15 residues.

The chain uses TRBV15 and TRBJ1-4, with 7 bases matching TRBD1. V shed 0 bases and J 9 bases; nucleotides not matched to a gene: 7. The CDR3 is made up of 15 amino acids. Per the germline V gene, CDR1 is LNHNV and CDR2 is YYDKDF (reference sequence). CDR3 DNA: TGTGCCACCAGCAGAGAGGGGGGACAGCTAAAAAAACTGTTTTTT. Its translation: CATSREGGQLKKLFF.

The table lists this clone with a count of one. This sequence joins TRBV27 and TRBJ2-7; TRBD2 matches 10 bases. Germline CDR1 is MNHEY and CDR2 is SMNVEV (reference sequence). Trimming took 4 bases from V and 4 from J; bases not matched to a gene: 4. The CDR3 is 14 residues long. In nucleotides, the CDR3 is TGTGCCAGCAGTTATCTAGCGGGAGTGTACGAGCAGTACTTC. It encodes CASSYLAGVYEQYF.

The chain recombines TRBV4-3 with TRBJ2-7, with D possibly matching TRBD1 (6 bases). CDR1 and CDR2 from the germline V gene are LGHNA and YSLEER. This CDR3 region has 15 residues. With 0 bases removed from V and 2 bases from J, the gap between germline ends came to 11 bases. CDR3 nucleotide sequence: TGCGCCAGCAGCCAAGAACCAGGGGTCCCCTACGAGCAGTACTTC. Encoded protein: CASSQEPGVPYEQYF.

The rearrangement uses TRBV27 and TRBJ2-7; D might be TRBD2 (6 bases). The V and J ends lost 1 base and 2 bases respectively, with 21 bases between them. Germline-derived CDR1 and CDR2 are MNHEY and SMNVEV (reference sequence). The CDR3 consists of 18 residues. The CDR3 sequence is CASSLFWSGSGYPYEQYF. The CDR3 DNA follows: TGTGCCAGCAGTTTATTTTGGTCAGGGAGCGGGTACCCCTACGAGCAGTACTTC.

The chain carries TRBV29-1 and TRBJ1-1; 8 bases map to TRBD1. In germline, CDR1 is SQVTM, CDR2 ANQGSEA. J was trimmed by 2 bases and V by 3 bases; bases with no gene match: 5. CDR3 length: 14 residues. CDR3 sequence (DNA): TGCAGCGTTGATGGTGGACAGGGAAACACTGAAGCTTTCTTT. Its translation is CSVDGGQGNTEAFF. The whole variable domain, remainder taken from reference TRBV29-1 and TRBJ1-1, is SAVISQKPSRDICQRGTSLTIQCQVDSQVTMMFWYRQQPGQSLTLIATANQGSEATYESGFVIDKFPISRPNLTFSTLTVSNMSPEDSSIYLCSVDGGQGNTEAFFGQGTRLTVV.

This clone has just one count. This chain uses TRBV29-1 with TRBJ1-4; tentatively, D is TRBD1 (5 bases). The V end was cut by 0 bases, the J end by 8 bases, with 10 bases between. The CDR3 contains 13 residues. CDR1 is SQVTM, CDR2 ANQGSEA, per germline. Here the CDR3 reads CSVEEPQGEKLFF. The CDR3 nucleotides are TGCAGCGTTGAAGAGCCCCAGGGCGAAAAACTGTTTTTT. Drawing the rest from reference TRBV29-1 and TRBJ1-4, the complete variable domain is SAVISQKPSRDICQRGTSLTIQCQVDSQVTMMFWYRQQPGQSLTLIATANQGSEATYESGFVIDKFPISRPNLTFSTLTVSNMSPEDSSIYLCSVEEPQGEKLFFGSGTQLSVL.

This clone has more than one count but fewer than ten. The chain links TRBV12-3 or TRBV12-4 to TRBJ2-7; D possibly corresponds to TRBD2 (6 bases). V was shortened by 6 bases and J by 4 bases, with 13 bases between the two germline ends. The CDR3 is 13 residues long. Here the CDR3 reads CASSRDREYEQYF. The DNA of the CDR3 is TGTGCCAGCAGCAGGGACCGGGAGTACGAGCAGTACTTC.

The rearrangement joins TRBV24-1 to TRBJ2-4; D may be TRBD1 (5 bases). Germline-derived CDR1 and CDR2 are KGHDR and SFDVKD. The V and J ends lost 4 bases and 6 bases respectively, with 12 bases between them. The CDR3 sequence is 14 residues long. The CDR3 reads CATSDPGQVNIQYF. For the CDR3, the DNA is TGTGCCACCAGTGACCCCGGACAAGTAAACATTCAGTACTTC.

This clone appeared a single time. The rearrangement uses TRBV6-6 and TRBJ2-1, with TRBD2 identical over 11 bases. J lost 7 bases, V lost 6 bases, and 8 bases had no gene match. The CDR3 has 15 amino acids. CDR1 and CDR2 (germline): MNHNY, SVGAGI (reference sequence). The CDR3 sequence: CASSDLAGGPNEQFF. CDR3 DNA: TGTGCCAGCAGCGACTTAGCGGGAGGGCCAAATGAGCAGTTCTTC.

V is TRBV6-2 or TRBV6-3 and J is TRBJ2-7; 8 bases match TRBD2. Germline CDR1 is MNHEY and CDR2 is SVGEGT. This CDR3 region has 17 residues. Trimming cost V 4 bases and J 2 bases; bases outside gene matches: 13. DNA of the CDR3: TGTGCCAGCAGTTCTACGCGGGGTAGCGGGGCGACCTACGAGCAGTACTTC. Translating it yields CASSSTRGSGATYEQYF.

This chain links TRBV25-1 with TRBJ2-7, with D perhaps TRBD1 (5 bases). V dropped 5 bases and J dropped 3 bases, with 11 bases sitting between them. Germline lookup yields CDR1 MGHDK and CDR2 SYGVNS. The CDR3 loop spans 13 amino acids. The CDR3 nucleotides read TGTGCCAGCAGTTTTGGCAGGGTCTACGAGCAGTACTTC. As protein: CASSFGRVYEQYF.

The chain couples TRBV6-1 to TRBJ2-1; D possibly corresponds to TRBD1 (6 bases). V dropped 0 bases and J dropped 0 bases, with 9 bases sitting between them. Germline V gene sequence: CDR1 MNHNS, CDR2 SASEGT. The CDR3 is 16 amino acids. CDR3 protein: CASSEATGFSYNEQFF. The CDR3 nucleotides are TGTGCCAGCAGTGAAGCCACAGGGTTCTCCTACAATGAGCAGTTCTTC.

The rearrangement uses TRBV24-1 and TRBJ1-5, with 7 bases matching TRBD1. This CDR3 region has 15 residues. CDR1 is KGHDR, CDR2 SFDVKD, per germline. V trimming: 5 bases; J trimming: 1 base; junction bases outside the gene matches: 4. The CDR3 loop reads CATSAQQGSNQPQHF. The DNA of the CDR3 is TGTGCCACCAGTGCCCAACAGGGGAGCAATCAGCCCCAGCATTTT.

The J gene is TRBJ1-6, the V gene TRBV28; TRBD1 is a possible D gene (6 bases). CDR3 size: 14 residues. Germline CDR1 is MDHEN and CDR2 is SYDVKM. The germline V and J ends were trimmed by 8 bases and 7 bases, with 15 bases remaining between them. The CDR3 coding sequence is TGTGCCAGCCTCTCGGGGGGCCGCAATTCACCCCTCCACTTT. Residues: CASLSGGRNSPLHF.

V usage is TRBV5-4 and J usage is TRBJ2-1; 12 positions agree with TRBD2. The CDR3 has 15 amino acids. After removal of 5 bases from V and 8 bases from J, the junction contained 8 bases not matched to a gene. Per the germline V gene, CDR1 is SGHNT and CDR2 is YYREEE (reference sequence). CDR3 coding DNA: TGTGCCAGCAGTTTCCTGACTAGCGGGAGCTATGAGCAGTTCTTC. The encoded protein is CASSFLTSGSYEQFF.

The V and J genes are TRBV30 and TRBJ2-5; 7 positions agree with TRBD1. V was pared by 0 bases and J by 7 bases, with 8 bases of the junction left unmatched. Per the germline V gene, CDR1 is GTSNPN and CDR2 is SVGIG (reference sequence). The CDR3 is 14 amino acids. The CDR3 nucleotides are TGTGCCTGGAGTGTACTAGGGGGCTATGGGACCCAGTACTTC. It yields the protein CAWSVLGGYGTQYF.

The V call is TRBV6-5, the J call TRBJ2-7, with D possibly TRBD2 on 5 matching bases. The germline V gene has CDR1 MNHEY and CDR2 SVGAGI. The CDR3 spans 13 residues. V was shortened by 6 bases and J by 1 base, with 10 bases between the two germline ends. The chain's CDR3 is CASRLGLSYEQYF. CDR3 sequence (DNA): TGTGCCAGCAGGCTTGGACTTTCCTACGAGCAGTACTTC.

The rearrangement links TRBV7-9 to TRBJ2-7, with 7 bases fitting TRBD1. V shed 1 base and J 0 bases; nucleotides not matched to a gene: 3. CDR1 is SEHNR, CDR2 FQNEAQ, per germline (reference sequence). The CDR3 contains 15 residues. This chain's CDR3 is CASSLGGTASYEQYF. The CDR3 DNA follows: TGTGCCAGCAGCTTAGGAGGGACAGCCTCCTACGAGCAGTACTTC. Based on the CDR3 plus reference TRBV7-9 and TRBJ2-7, the full variable domain is DTGVSQNPRHKITKRGQNVTFRCDPISEHNRLYWYRQTLGQGPEFLTYFQNEAQLEKSRLLSDRFSAERPKGSFSTLEIQRTEQGDSAMYLCASSLGGTASYEQYFGPGTRLTVT.

V usage is TRBV6-6 and J usage is TRBJ2-7, with 11 bases that match TRBD2. Germline V gives CDR1 MNHNY, CDR2 SVGAGI (reference sequence). V gave up 6 bases and J gave up 5 bases; unmatched junction bases: 6. CDR3 length equals 14 residues. This chain's CDR3 is CASSLGTSGHEQYF. The CDR3 DNA reads as TGTGCCAGCAGCTTGGGGACTAGCGGTCACGAGCAGTACTTC.

The chain recombines TRBV11-3 with TRBJ2-7, with 13 nucleotides matching TRBD2. The CDR3 has 15 residues. Trimming took 6 bases from V and 2 from J; bases not matched to a gene: 4. Looked up from germline, CDR1 is SGHNT and CDR2 is YENEEA. As DNA, the CDR3 is TGTGCCAGCAGACGACTAGCGGGAGGTACCTACGAGCAGTACTTC. Its translation is CASRRLAGGTYEQYF.

The rearrangement joins TRBV19 to TRBJ1-1, with 11 bases lining up with TRBD1. Losses at the gene ends were 5 bases for V and 4 bases for J; bases not matched to a gene: 12. The CDR3 has 17 amino acids. The germline CDR1 and CDR2 sequences are LNHDA and SQIVND (reference sequence). CDR3 nucleotides: TGTGCCAGTAGTGGCCGGACAGGGGGCATGAGGTTCACTGAAGCTTTCTTT. Its protein is CASSGRTGGMRFTEAFF.

In its sample, this clone was seen a few times. The V call is TRBV7-2, the J call TRBJ2-1, with 7 nucleotides matching TRBD2. There are 16 residues in the CDR3. CDR1 SGHTA and CDR2 FQGNSA come from the germline V gene. The trim removed 5 bases at V and 9 bases at J, leaving 16 bases unmatched. For the CDR3, the DNA is TGTGCCAGCAGCCCAGCGGGGTCACTCGGTACTCTTGAGCAGTTCTTC. This gives the protein CASSPAGSLGTLEQFF.

The chain recombines TRBV7-2 with TRBJ1-2; D perhaps matches TRBD1 (6 bases). In germline, CDR1 is SGHTA, CDR2 FQGNSA. This CDR3 spans 13 amino acids. With 3 bases removed from V and 2 bases from J, the gap between germline ends came to 7 bases. CDR3: CASSFGTNYGYTF. CDR3 in DNA: TGTGCCAGCAGCTTCGGGACAAACTATGGCTACACCTTC.

In nucleotides, the CDR3 is TGTGCCAGCAGTTATGAGGGCGGGGAGCTGTTTTTT. This gives the protein CASSYEGGELFF. The chain combines TRBV6-6 with TRBJ2-2; D is possibly TRBD2 (5 bases). Germline V gene sequence: CDR1 MNHNY, CDR2 SVGAGI (reference sequence). This CDR3 region has 12 residues. V was clipped by 3 bases and J by 7 bases, with 6 bases between them.

The chain uses TRBV7-2 and TRBJ1-4, with D possibly matching TRBD1 (6 bases). Trimming shortened V by 7 bases and J by 11 bases, and 23 bases separated the two germline ends. CDR1 and CDR2 from the germline V gene are SGHTA and FQGNSA. This CDR3 is 15 amino acids long. The CDR3 spells CASNLGYGGAMKLFF. For the CDR3, the DNA is TGTGCCAGCAATCTAGGCTATGGGGGGGCGATGAAACTGTTTTTT. Together with reference TRBV7-2 and TRBJ1-4, the CDR3 gives the full variable domain: GAGVSQSPSNKVTEKGKDVELRCDPISGHTALYWYRQSLGQGLEFLIYFQGNSAPDKSGLPSDRFSAERTGGSVSTLTIQRTQQEDSAVYLCASNLGYGGAMKLFFGSGTQLSVL.

In this sample, this clone turned up once. This sequence joins TRBV5-1 and TRBJ1-2; D uncertain. The CDR3 covers 15 residues. Trimming shortened V by 4 bases and J by 0 bases, and 13 bases separated the two germline ends. Germline-derived CDR1 and CDR2 are SGHRS and YFSETQ. CDR3 DNA: TGCGCCAGCAGCCACGCGGGCGCAGCTAACTATGGCTACACCTTC. Translation gives CASSHAGAANYGYTF.

The chain uses TRBV19 and TRBJ1-1, with D maybe TRBD1 (6 bases). The germline V gene has CDR1 LNHDA and CDR2 SQIVND (reference sequence). V shed 3 bases and J shed 4 bases, with 9 bases lying between them. The CDR3 totals 13 residues. The CDR3 region is CASSITGTTEAFF. Here the CDR3 DNA reads TGTGCCAGTAGTATTACAGGGACCACTGAAGCTTTCTTT.